The next 11 T cell receptor beta chains were all read from a single sample in a study of early T cells in non-severe SARS-CoV-2 infection. TCRdb independently ran MiXCR on the 5' RACE reads; one entry per CDR3 protein. The table includes about 72,000 distinct CDR3 sequences, over 9.5% detected once. The specimen was whole blood, collected at baseline. The receptors stem from an adult who was a healthcare worker with PCR-confirmed SARS-CoV-2 infection or an uninfected control (not recorded which).

The rearrangement uses TRBV6-6 and TRBJ1-2; TRBD1 might be the D (6 bases). This CDR3 contains 14 residues. V lost 6 bases, J lost 4 bases, and 15 bases lay in between. From germline, CDR1 is MNHNY and CDR2 SVGAGI (reference sequence). Here the CDR3 DNA reads TGTGCCAGCAGCCCTGGGGGGCGCTTCTATGGCTACACCTTC. It specifies CASSPGGRFYGYTF.

This clonotype has ten or more counts. The CDR3 protein is CASSPPTTGGLDEAFF. The CDR3 DNA follows: TGTGCCAGCAGCCCGCCCACGACAGGGGGTTTGGATGAAGCTTTCTTT. The chain employs TRBV11-3 and TRBJ1-1; 9 bases are a match to TRBD1. Germline CDR1 SGHNT, CDR2 YENEEA. This CDR3 has 16 amino acids. After removal of 5 bases from V and 7 bases from J, the junction contained 14 bases not matched to a gene. Supplemented by reference TRBV11-3 and TRBJ1-1, the full variable domain reads EAGVVQSPRYKIIEKKQPVAFWCNPISGHNTLYWYLQNLGQGPELLIRYENEEAVDDSQLPKDRFSAERLKGVDSTLKIQPAELGDSAVYLCASSPPTTGGLDEAFFGQGTRLTVV.

This clonotype has a count of ten or more. This chain links TRBV15 with TRBJ2-2; maybe TRBD1 (5 bases). V was clipped by 1 base and J by 6 bases, with 12 bases between them. The CDR3 loop spans 15 amino acids. CDR1 LNHNV and CDR2 YYDKDF come from the germline V gene (reference sequence). The CDR3 DNA reads TGTGCCACCAGCAGAGGCAGGGCAGGAGCCGGGGAGCTGTTTTTT. As protein: CATSRGRAGAGELFF.

Only a few counts were recorded for this clonotype. This rearrangement joins TRBV6-1 to TRBJ2-5; D is unclear. Looked up from germline, CDR1 is MNHNS and CDR2 is SASEGT. The ends were cut back, 10 bases at V and 4 bases at J, with 22 bases in the middle. This CDR3 spans 15 amino acids. As DNA, the CDR3 is TGTGCCACTCGAGCAGGTCCAGAGGTCATAGAGACCCAGTACTTC. Translating gives CATRAGPEVIETQYF.

The chain employs TRBV24-1 and TRBJ2-3; 9 bases are a match to TRBD2. Per the germline V gene, CDR1 is KGHDR and CDR2 is SFDVKD. The CDR3 contains 15 residues. The J segment lost 6 bases and the V segment lost 4 bases, leaving 7 bases of the junction unmatched. For the CDR3, the DNA is TGTGCCACCAGTGAGAGCGGGGGGCAACTGGATACGCAGTATTTT. The encoded protein is CATSESGGQLDTQYF.

This clonotype has just one count. This sequence joins TRBV7-2 and TRBJ1-1, with unresolved D. The CDR3 length is 14 residues. Germline CDR1 and CDR2: SGHTA and FQGNSA. V shed 0 bases and J shed 6 bases, with 11 bases lying between them. The CDR3 is CASSLAKEIAEAFF. Here the CDR3 DNA reads TGTGCCAGCAGCTTAGCGAAGGAAATCGCTGAAGCTTTCTTT.

This clonotype was picked up many times. The V gene is TRBV6-2 or TRBV6-3, the J gene TRBJ2-4; 7 nucleotides agree with TRBD1. The germline V gene encodes CDR1 MNHEY and CDR2 SVGEGT. The CDR3 consists of 14 residues. Trimming removed 7 bases from V and 3 bases from J; junction bases left unmatched: 6. The CDR3 DNA sequence: TGTGCCAGCATCGAAGGGGGCTACAAAAACATTCAGTACTTC. This translates into CASIEGGYKNIQYF.

This clonotype turned up a few times. The V and J genes are TRBV6-5 and TRBJ2-1; D unresolved. Germline V gives CDR1 MNHEY, CDR2 SVGAGI. The V end was cut by 0 bases, the J end by 6 bases, with 6 bases between. The CDR3 covers 13 residues. For the CDR3, the DNA is TGTGCCAGCAGTTACTCGACCGGCAATGAGCAGTTCTTC. Amino acid sequence: CASSYSTGNEQFF.

This chain uses TRBV20-1 with TRBJ2-7, with D possibly being TRBD1 or TRBD2 (6 bases each). Germline loops: CDR1 DFQATT, CDR2 SNEGSKA (reference sequence). The germline V and J ends were trimmed by 0 bases and 0 bases, with 12 bases remaining between them. The CDR3 consists of 15 residues. The DNA of the CDR3 is TGCAGTGCTAGAGATATGGGGGGCCTCTCCTACGAGCAGTACTTC. It encodes CSARDMGGLSYEQYF.

V gene TRBV4-1 combines with J gene TRBJ1-1; D perhaps matches TRBD1 (6 bases). The CDR3 has 17 amino acids. Trimming removed 3 bases from V and 0 bases from J, with 17 bases in between. The germline CDR1 and CDR2 sequences are MGHRA and YSYEKL. The CDR3 loop reads CASSHLTGTRMNTEAFF. The DNA for the CDR3 is TGCGCCAGCAGCCATTTAACAGGGACCCGCATGAACACTGAAGCTTTCTTT.

The V call is TRBV10-3, the J call TRBJ2-3, with D possibly being TRBD2 (5 bases). Germline values: CDR1 ENHRY, CDR2 SYGVKD. The CDR3 length is 15 residues. Trimming removed 7 bases at V and 2 bases at J, with 16 bases between. The CDR3 loop is CAITGGPAYTDTQYF. CDR3 bases: TGTGCCATCACCGGCGGGCCAGCCTACACAGATACGCAGTATTTT.